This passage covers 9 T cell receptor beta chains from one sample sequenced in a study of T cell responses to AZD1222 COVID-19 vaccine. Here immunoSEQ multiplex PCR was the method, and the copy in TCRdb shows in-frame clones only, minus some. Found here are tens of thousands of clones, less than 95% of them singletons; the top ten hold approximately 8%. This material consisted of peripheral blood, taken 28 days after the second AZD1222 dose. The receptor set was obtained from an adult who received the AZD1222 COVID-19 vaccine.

The CDR3 sequence: CATSRDLGLNTEAFF. The CDR3 nucleotides are TGTGCCACCAGCAGAGATTTGGGGTTGAACACTGAAGCTTTCTTT. The chain couples TRBV15 to TRBJ1-1; D is unresolved. Trimming took 0 bases from V and 0 from J, leaving 8 bases between them. There are 15 residues in the CDR3. Germline CDR1 and CDR2: LNHNV and YYDKDF (reference sequence).

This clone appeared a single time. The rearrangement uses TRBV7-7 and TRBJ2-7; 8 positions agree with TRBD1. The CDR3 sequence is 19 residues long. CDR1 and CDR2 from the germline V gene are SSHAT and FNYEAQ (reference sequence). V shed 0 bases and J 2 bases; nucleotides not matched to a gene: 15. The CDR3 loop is CASSLARRTGTKPPYEQYF. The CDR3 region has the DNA TGTGCCAGCAGCTTAGCGCGGAGGACAGGGACCAAACCTCCCTACGAGCAGTACTTC.

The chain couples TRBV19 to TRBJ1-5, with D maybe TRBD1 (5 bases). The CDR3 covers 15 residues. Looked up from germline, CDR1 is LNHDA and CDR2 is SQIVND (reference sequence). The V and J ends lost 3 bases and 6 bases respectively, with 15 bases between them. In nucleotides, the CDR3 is TGTGCCAGTAGTATCCCCGCCAGGGTGAGTCAGCCCCAGCATTTT. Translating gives CASSIPARVSQPQHF.

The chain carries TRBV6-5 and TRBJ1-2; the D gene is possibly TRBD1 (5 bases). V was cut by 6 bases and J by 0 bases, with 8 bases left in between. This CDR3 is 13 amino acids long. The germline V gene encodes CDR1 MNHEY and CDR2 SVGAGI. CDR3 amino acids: CASRGGSNYGYTF. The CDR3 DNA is TGTGCCAGCAGGGGGGGGTCTAACTATGGCTACACCTTC.

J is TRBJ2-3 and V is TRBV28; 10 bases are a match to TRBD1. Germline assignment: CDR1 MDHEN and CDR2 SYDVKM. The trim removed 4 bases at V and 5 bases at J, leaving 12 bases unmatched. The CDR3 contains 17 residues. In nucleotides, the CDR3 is TGTGCCAGCAGTTCGATGACAGGGGGCTACGGGGGAGATACGCAGTATTTT. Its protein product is CASSSMTGGYGGDTQYF. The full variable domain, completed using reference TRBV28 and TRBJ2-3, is DVKVTQSSRYLVKRTGEKVFLECVQDMDHENMFWYRQDPGLGLRLIYFSYDVKMKEKGDIPEGYSVSREKKERFSLILESASTNQTSMYLCASSSMTGGYGGDTQYFGPGTRLTVL.

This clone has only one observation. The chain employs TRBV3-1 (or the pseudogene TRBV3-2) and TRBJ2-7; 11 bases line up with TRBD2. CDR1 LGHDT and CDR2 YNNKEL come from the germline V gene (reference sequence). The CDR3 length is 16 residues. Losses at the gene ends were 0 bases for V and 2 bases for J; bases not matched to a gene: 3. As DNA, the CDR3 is TGTGCCAGCAGCCAAGAGGCTAGCGGGAGGACCTACGAGCAGTACTTC. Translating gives CASSQEASGRTYEQYF.

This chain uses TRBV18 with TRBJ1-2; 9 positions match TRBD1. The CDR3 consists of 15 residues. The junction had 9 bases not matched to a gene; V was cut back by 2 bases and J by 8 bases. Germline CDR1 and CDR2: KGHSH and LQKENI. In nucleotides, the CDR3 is TGTGCCAGCTCACCAGTAACAGGGGGCGACGGAGGCTACACCTTC. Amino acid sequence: CASSPVTGGDGGYTF.

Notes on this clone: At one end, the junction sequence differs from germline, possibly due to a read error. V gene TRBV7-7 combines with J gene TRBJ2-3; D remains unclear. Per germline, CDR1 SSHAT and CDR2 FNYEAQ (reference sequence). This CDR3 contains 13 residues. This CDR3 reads CASSPTPTDTQYF. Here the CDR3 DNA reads TGTGCTAGCAGCCCAACACCCACAGATACGCAGTATTTT.

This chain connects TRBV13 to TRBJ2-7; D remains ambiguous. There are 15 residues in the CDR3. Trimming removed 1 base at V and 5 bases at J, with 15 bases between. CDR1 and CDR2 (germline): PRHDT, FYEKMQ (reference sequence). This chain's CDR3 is CASSLEWARADEQYF. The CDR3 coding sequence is TGTGCCAGCAGCTTAGAGTGGGCTCGCGCCGACGAGCAGTACTTC.